This T cell receptor (beta chain) was identified in a study of T-cell reconstitution after alpha-beta-depleted transplantation in children. Study conclusions and caveats: Reportedly, only several hundred clones from non-depleted graft cells drove alpha-beta T-cell counts at about two months. After transplant, high TCRbeta diversity at day 60 in some patients arose from surviving recipient T cells and thymic progenitors. Newly produced T cells mostly accounted for T-cell counts and diversity one year post-transplant.

Preparation of the TCRbeta library involved a method that used unique molecular identifiers. MiXCR, applied by TCRdb to the PCR reads, yields one record per CDR3 protein. The sample includes 450,000 to 700,000 distinct CDR3 sequences, about a quarter of them seen just once. CDR3 length equals 13 residues. The ends lost 1 base at V and 12 bases at J; junction bases unmatched: 2. There are a few counts of this clonotype. As yet, its antigen is unknown. The rearrangement uses TRBV12-3 or TRBV12-4 and TRBJ2-1, with 11 nucleotides matching TRBD2. The sequence was collected from a boy under three years old with Wiskott-Aldrich syndrome, due to receive a stem cell transplant. The sequences come from PBMCs, collected before TCRalphabeta/CD19-depleted stem cell transplant. The CDR3 here is CASSLGLAGLQFF. Here the CDR3 DNA reads TGTGCCAGCAGTTTAGGACTAGCGGGATTGCAGTTCTTC.